What follows are 22 T cell receptor beta chains derived from one specimen sequenced in a study of PD-1 blockade in classical Hodgkin lymphoma. Time point given: cycle 4 day 1 (C4D1), after around six weeks of nivolumab. Every patient experienced relapse after autologous stem cell transplantation, and brentuximab vedotin exposure varied. Generated by immunoSEQ multiplex PCR, the TCRdb table keeps only in-frame clones and is missing some. This sample has some 53,000 clones, with approximately 89% found just once. The sequences come from peripheral blood mononuclear cells (PBMCs), collected before the fourth cycle of nivolumab. The receptors were sampled from a human donor with classical Hodgkin lymphoma.

This clone was picked up one time. The chain links TRBV7-9 to TRBJ2-7; 7 bases fit TRBD1. CDR3 length: 14 amino acids. V lost 7 bases to trimming and J lost 3 bases; unmatched junction nucleotides: 9. The germline CDR1 and CDR2 sequences are SEHNR and FQNEAQ (reference sequence). CDR3 loop: CASTRTGVDYEQYF. The CDR3 DNA follows: TGTGCCAGCACCCGAACAGGGGTTGACTACGAGCAGTACTTC. The variable domain in full, completed from reference TRBV7-9 and TRBJ2-7, reads DTGVSQNPRHKITKRGQNVTFRCDPISEHNRLYWYRQTLGQGPEFLTYFQNEAQLEKSRLLSDRFSAERPKGSFSTLEIQRTEQGDSAMYLCASTRTGVDYEQYFGPGTRLTVT.

This chain links TRBV9 with TRBJ2-2, with 8 bases lining up with TRBD2. Trimming at V came to 1 base and at J to 4 bases, leaving 9 bases not matched to a gene. The CDR3 covers 17 residues. Germline CDR1 is SGDLS and CDR2 is YYNGEE. Here the CDR3 DNA reads TGTGCCAGCAGCGTATTTAGCGGGGCAGCGGGCACCGGGGAGCTGTTTTTT. Translating gives CASSVFSGAAGTGELFF.

As regards this clone: Other DNA sequences from this sample encode an identical CDR3 as well. The CDR3 coding sequence is TGTGCCAGTGGGACCTACGAGCAGTACTTC. It is translated as CASGTYEQYF. The chain employs TRBV27 and TRBJ2-7; D is ambiguous. V was pared by 9 bases and J by 2 bases, with 5 bases between. The CDR3 contains 10 residues. In germline, CDR1 is MNHEY, CDR2 SMNVEV (reference sequence).

The V call is TRBV6-6, the J call TRBJ2-1; D not certain. Germline CDR1 MNHNY, CDR2 SVGAGI (reference sequence). The CDR3 is 13 residues long. Trimming took 2 bases from V and 0 from J, leaving 2 bases between them. CDR3 sequence: CASSYSSYNEQFF. The CDR3 DNA reads TGTGCCAGCAGTTACAGCTCCTACAATGAGCAGTTCTTC.

The chain couples TRBV19 to TRBJ2-1; possible D gene TRBD2, 5 bases. This CDR3 spans 15 amino acids. V lost 9 bases and J lost 1, with 16 bases in between. The germline V gene has CDR1 LNHDA and CDR2 SQIVND (reference sequence). The CDR3 spells CASRKPGISYNEQFF. DNA of the CDR3: TGTGCCAGCCGCAAACCGGGGATTTCCTACAATGAGCAGTTCTTC. The complete variable domain, with remaining parts taken from reference TRBV19 and TRBJ2-1, reads DGGITQSPKYLFRKEGQNVTLSCEQNLNHDAMYWYRQDPGQGLRLIYYSQIVNDFQKGDIAEGYSVSREKKESFPLTVTSAQKNPTAFYLCASRKPGISYNEQFFGPGTRLTVL.

The chain joins TRBV4-1 to TRBJ1-2, with no clear D. This CDR3 has 16 amino acids. In germline, CDR1 is MGHRA, CDR2 YSYEKL. V was cut by 4 bases and J by 0 bases, with 15 bases left in between. DNA of the CDR3: TGCGCCAGCAGCCCCACTCGGGCAGAGACTAACTATGGCTACACCTTC. This sequence encodes CASSPTRAETNYGYTF.

This chain connects TRBV2 to TRBJ1-2; unclear D gene. From germline, CDR1 is SNHLY and CDR2 FYNNEI. Trimming stripped 4 bases from V and 2 bases from J, with 11 bases between. The CDR3 is 14 amino acids. The CDR3 nucleotides read TGTGCCAGCAGTGGTCGTAGTGGGAACTATGGCTACACCTTC. Translated, it gives CASSGRSGNYGYTF.

In this sample, this clone turned up once. This rearrangement joins TRBV29-1 to TRBJ2-5; D is unclear. Trimming took 4 bases from V and 5 from J, leaving 11 bases between them. The CDR3 has 12 residues. Germline CDR1 reads SQVTM; CDR2 reads ANQGSEA. The chain's CDR3 is CSVVVRSETQYF. CDR3 DNA: TGCAGCGTTGTCGTCAGGTCGGAGACCCAGTACTTC.

The chain is built from TRBV15 and TRBJ2-7; no definite D call. In germline, CDR1 is LNHNV, CDR2 YYDKDF (reference sequence). The CDR3 has 13 amino acids. Between the trimmed V and J ends, which lost 0 bases and 3 bases, there was a span of 6 bases. The CDR3 is CATSRDGRYEQYF. CDR3 DNA: TGTGCCACCAGCAGAGATGGGCGCTACGAGCAGTACTTC.

The chain carries TRBV11-3 and TRBJ2-1; 7 nucleotides match TRBD2. Trimming took 7 bases from V and 4 from J; bases not matched to a gene: 13. Germline CDR1 and CDR2: SGHNT and YENEEA. The CDR3 is 16 amino acids. The CDR3 is CASILAAGVLYNEQFF. The CDR3 DNA is TGTGCCAGCATCTTGGCGGCGGGAGTTCTTTACAATGAGCAGTTCTTC.

This clone turned up a few times. The V and J genes are TRBV5-8 and TRBJ2-6; D is unresolved. This CDR3 is 15 amino acids long. V dropped 0 bases and J dropped 0 bases, with 4 bases sitting between them. Germline-derived CDR1 and CDR2 are SGHTS and YDEGEE. The CDR3 bases are TGTGCCAGCAGCTTGGGAAACTCTGGGGCCAACGTCCTGACTTTC. It codes for CASSLGNSGANVLTF.

This rearrangement joins TRBV27 to TRBJ2-1; D not resolved. Per the germline V gene, CDR1 is MNHEY and CDR2 is SMNVEV (reference sequence). The CDR3 has 12 residues. V lost 6 bases to trimming and J lost 2 bases, with 5 bases between them. In DNA form, the CDR3 reads TGTGCCAGCAGGAATACCTACAATGAGCAGTTCTTC. This encodes CASRNTYNEQFF.

The rearrangement uses TRBV19 and TRBJ1-5; D remains ambiguous. The V end was cut by 4 bases, the J end by 4 bases, with 11 bases between. From germline, CDR1 is LNHDA and CDR2 SQIVND (reference sequence). CDR3 length: 14 residues. This chain's CDR3 is CASSTRSDNQPQHF. CDR3 bases: TGTGCCAGTAGTACCAGATCCGATAATCAGCCCCAGCATTTT.

The chain combines TRBV7-8 with TRBJ2-7; TRBD1 matches 8 bases. V dropped 5 bases and J dropped 2; count of bases not matched to a gene: 8. Looked up from germline, CDR1 is SGHVS and CDR2 is FQNEAQ. This CDR3 is built from 15 residues. The CDR3 loop is CASSKGRTGTYEQYF. In DNA, the CDR3 is TGTGCCAGCAGCAAAGGGAGGACAGGGACCTACGAGCAGTACTTC.

V and J are TRBV12-2 and TRBJ2-2; TRBD2, as called in the table, went unchecked against the DNA. TRBV12-2 is a pseudogene locus. The CDR3 runs 15 residues. This CDR3 is CASRSPSGYTGELFF. In DNA form, the CDR3 reads TGTGCAAGTCGCTCGCCTAGCGGCTACACCGGGGAGCTGTTTTTT.

This clone was seen a single time. The V and J genes are TRBV28 and TRBJ1-4; D unclear. In germline, CDR1 is MDHEN, CDR2 SYDVKM. The CDR3 loop spans 16 amino acids. Deletions cut 8 bases from V and 4 bases from J, with 20 bases between. CDR3 nucleotides: TGTGCCAGCGCGTCTACAGTTTTAGGCTTTAATGAAAAACTGTTTTTT. Its protein is CASASTVLGFNEKLFF.

This clone has just one count. V usage is TRBV5-4 and J usage is TRBJ2-7; 8 bases fit TRBD1. The germline CDR1 and CDR2 sequences are SGHNT and YYREEE (reference sequence). The CDR3 has 14 amino acids. J was trimmed by 3 bases and V by 4 bases; bases with no gene match: 6. The CDR3 DNA sequence: TGTGCCAGCAGCCCCGGACAGGGTTTCTACGAGCAGTACTTC. Protein product: CASSPGQGFYEQYF. Combining the CDR3 with reference TRBV5-4 and TRBJ2-7 gives the whole variable domain ETGVTQSPTHLIKTRGQQVTLRCSSQSGHNTVSWYQQALGQGPQFIFQYYREEENGRGNFPPRFSGLQFPNYSSELNVNALELDDSALYLCASSPGQGFYEQYFGPGTRLTVT.

The chain employs TRBV7-8 and TRBJ1-6, with TRBD1 matching 7 bases. Trimming cost V 8 bases and J 9 bases; bases outside gene matches: 13. This CDR3 comprises 15 residues. Germline-derived CDR1 and CDR2 are SGHVS and FQNEAQ. The CDR3: CASRPIDRVSSPLHF. Written as DNA, the CDR3 is TGTGCCAGCCGACCAATTGACAGGGTAAGTTCACCCCTCCACTTT.

The chain joins TRBV6-1 to TRBJ2-7; D is uncertain. The CDR3 contains 11 residues. CDR1 MNHNS and CDR2 SASEGT come from the germline V gene. With 8 bases removed from V and 1 base from J, the gap between germline ends came to 6 bases. CDR3 loop: CASGISYEQYF. The CDR3 DNA reads TGTGCCAGCGGGATTTCCTACGAGCAGTACTTC.

The chain employs TRBV2 and TRBJ1-4, with D uncertain. V dropped 2 bases and J dropped 7 bases, with 14 bases sitting between them. This CDR3 has 15 amino acids. The V gene's germline CDR1 is SNHLY and CDR2 FYNNEI. In DNA form, the CDR3 reads TGTGCCAGCAGTGAATGGGCAGAAGTCCGTGAAAAACTGTTTTTT. Translated, it gives CASSEWAEVREKLFF.

In this sample, this clone turned up a few times. The chain carries TRBV21-1 and TRBJ1-3. TRBV21-1 represents a pseudogene. The CDR3 covers 15 residues. The CDR3 reads CASSNLGNSGNTIYF. The CDR3 DNA reads as TGTGCCAGCAGCAACTTGGGGAACTCTGGAAACACCATATATTTT.

The chain links TRBV7-6 to TRBJ1-4; 11 positions match TRBD1. The CDR3 totals 14 residues. Per the germline V gene, CDR1 is SGHVS and CDR2 is FNYEAQ. V shed 3 bases and J 8 bases; nucleotides not matched to a gene: 2. The CDR3 loop reads CASSLDRGHEKLFF. CDR3 coding DNA: TGTGCCAGCAGCTTGGACAGGGGGCACGAAAAACTGTTTTTT.